This T cell receptor beta chain comes out of a study of T cells after yellow fever vaccination (dated by TCRdb to about 2019). Background on the whole study: The SMART-Seq v4 Ultra Low Input RNA kit was used to prepare libraries from fractions with low cell numbers. To follow T-cell clones before and after both primary and booster YFV17D yellow fever vaccination, bulk TCR alpha and beta repertoires underwent longitudinal sequencing. Two healthy male donors, one aged 18 to 29 and one aged 30 to 40 years, made up the cohort. Blood was drawn at multiple timepoints before and after primary and secondary immunization, with bulk PBMC replicates and cell subsets isolated.

What the study reported, not specific to this receptor: After the booster, most of the clones that had expanded following primary vaccination were detected again (about 95% of CD4 and 80% to 90% of CD8), which suggests that memory was broadly maintained. The study included only two donors, which limits how far the findings can be generalized. A small fraction of clonotypes showed up in both the CD4 and CD8 compartments, probably as a result of convergent recombination. The secondary T-cell response was found to be weaker but faster than the primary response, with a peak reached on day 5 rather than on day 15. Computational filtering was needed because FACS-sorted repertoires could contain abundant contaminating clonotypes from the bulk population.

This clonotype was detected once. There is no known antigen for this receptor. Per-base qualities were not stored, and no clone one base away is much larger. From the cysteine through the phenylalanine, the CDR3 covers 14 amino acids. Only the CDR3 DNA is retained, 42 bases long and in frame from the first base. Trimming costs V 3 bases and J 4 bases, and their ends lie 12 bases apart. The germline V gene (reference sequence) gives CDR1 as MNHEY and CDR2 as SMNVEV. TCR cDNA was synthesized by 5'RACE template switching, which introduced a universal primer site and unique molecular identifiers. cDNA synthesis was primed from both the TCR alpha and TCR beta constant segments. Libraries were amplified in two PCR steps, with sample barcodes and sequencing adapters added in the second step. Libraries were sequenced on Illumina HiSeq 2500 (2x100 bp) or NovaSeq (2x150 bp). The original pipeline was this. MIGEC handled demultiplexing of reads and collapsing into UMI consensus sequences, while MiXCR performed V(D)J alignment. Vaccine-responding clonotypes were identified with edgeR using replicate PBMC samples, with FDR below 0.01 and a log2 fold change above 5 up to day 15 being required. CD4 or CD8 identity was assigned to each bulk clonotype according to whether the clonotype was present at higher abundance in the sequenced CD4 repertoire or the sequenced CD8 repertoire. TCRdb applied fastp at Q25 and MiXCR to the public reads, then kept only in-frame beta chains. CDR3 protein sequences are deduplicated, and each keeps its most common genes and DNA. TCRdb's processing, not the authors' own work, is the source of the V and J calls. The sample table contains some 550,000 distinct CDR3 sequences; only one count was recorded for approximately 21% of them. More than 13% of the sample comes from the top ten.

Interpreted using the paper, the treatment or condition label stands for: live attenuated yellow fever vaccine strain. Two biological replicates of bulk PBMCs were collected at each blood-draw timepoint. A standard Ficoll-Paque protocol was used to isolate PBMCs from peripheral blood. TriZol was used to extract RNA from bulk PBMCs, CD4 and CD8 fractions, and dextramer-positive and dextramer-negative fractions. This TCR was sampled from a man aged 25-40 years who received the YFV17D yellow fever vaccine. The source material was PBMCs, sampled 15 days after the yellow fever booster vaccination. The chain was built from TRBV27 and TRBJ1-1; matching of 5 bases hints at TRBD1 as the D gene. CDR3 reads: CASSFSGSGTEAFF. The DNA reads TGTGCCAGCAGTTTTTCAGGGTCGGGCACTGAAGCTTTCTTT.